This T cell receptor (beta chain) was captured in a study of Ad26.COV2.S vaccination and SARS-CoV-2 variants. Specified treatment: approximately 18 received Ad26.COV2.S at low or high dose, single or two shots; 5 received placebo; per-sample allocation not given. Repertoires come from day 63 after the first vaccine or placebo injection. Cohort 1b enrolled adults aged 18-55 years in Boston. The CDR3 is 15 residues long. Trimming took off 4 bases at V and 7 bases at J, with 17 bases between the two ends. Germline V gene data show CDR1 as SGHNT and CDR2 as YYREEE (reference sequence). The data were produced by immunoSEQ multiplex PCR, yet TCRdb's version contains in-frame clones alone and is incomplete. The sample comprises roughly 420,000 clones, approximately 87% of which are singletons, and 3.5% to 4% rests with the top ten.

The rearrangement joins TRBV5-4 to TRBJ2-2, with D hard to call. The TCR comes from a person between 18 and 65 years old who received the Ad26.COV2.S COVID-19 vaccine or a placebo. The specimen was peripheral blood, collected in a trial of Ad26.COV2.S vaccine versus placebo. CDR3 DNA: TGTGCCAGCAGCAACATTAAGTGGTCGGGCGGGGAGCTGTTTTTT. This gives the protein CASSNIKWSGGELFF.